What follows are 27 T cell receptor beta chains derived from one specimen sequenced in a study of Graves' ophthalmopathy and Graves' hyperthyroidism. Beta-chain TCR CDR3 regions were amplified from RNA transcripts. HTBI primers were employed in first-round RT-PCR, then a second-round multiplex PCR followed. MiXCR was run by TCRdb on the multiplex PCR reads, yielding one entry per CDR3 protein. This table holds roughly 700,000 distinct CDR3 sequences, about 44% found once. What was sequenced was peripheral blood. The receptors were gathered from an adult man with Graves' ophthalmopathy.

This clonotype was recorded at least ten times. The V and J genes are TRBV20-1 and TRBJ1-2; a weak D match, TRBD1 (5 bases). The germline V gene has CDR1 DFQATT and CDR2 SNEGSKA (reference sequence). This CDR3 has 12 amino acids. Trimming removed 5 bases from V and 2 bases from J, with 9 bases in between. The CDR3 DNA follows: TGCAGTGCTTACGACAGAAACTATGGCTACACCTTC. It codes for CSAYDRNYGYTF.

This clonotype was seen only once. Lacking the conserved final phenylalanine or tryptophan, this CDR3 likely reflects a read error. It is unclear where the CDR3 begins or ends on the DNA, so no DNA is shown, and the CDR3 is as TCRdb lists it. The chain recombines TRBV7-8 with TRBJ1-6; the table's TRBD1 call for D was not verified on the DNA. Germline assignment: CDR1 SGHVS and CDR2 FQNEAQ. The CDR3 is made up of 14 amino acids, end residues included. The CDR3: CASSLRTGQKTSNY.

As concerns this clonotype: A read error may explain this, as a much larger clone is one base away. The rearrangement uses TRBV25-1 and TRBJ2-5, with 8 bases identical to TRBD1. The CDR3 runs 16 residues. Trimming took 6 bases from V and 4 from J; bases not matched to a gene: 13. Germline CDR1 reads MGHDK; CDR2 reads SYGVNS. The CDR3, as DNA: TGTGCCAGCAGCCAAATCCGGGACAGGTTGGCAGAGACCCAGTACTTC. This gives the protein CASSQIRDRLAETQYF.

This clonotype was observed at least ten times. This chain uses TRBV20-1 with TRBJ1-5; D gene unclear. This CDR3 is 12 amino acids long. From germline, CDR1 is DFQATT and CDR2 SNEGSKA (reference sequence). V lost 6 bases and J lost 0, with 6 bases in between. The CDR3 nucleotides read TGCAGTGCGGGTCGTAGCAATCAGCCCCAGCATTTT. This codes for CSAGRSNQPQHF.

This rearrangement joins TRBV20-1 to TRBJ1-5; TRBD1 is a possible D gene (5 bases). There are 13 residues in the CDR3. The ends were cut back, 5 bases at V and 4 bases at J, with 12 bases in the middle. The germline CDR1 and CDR2 sequences are DFQATT and SNEGSKA (reference sequence). The CDR3 loop is CSARPDRNQPQHF. For the CDR3, the DNA is TGCAGTGCTCGGCCCGACAGAAATCAGCCCCAGCATTTT.

This sequence joins TRBV9 and TRBJ2-7; D might be TRBD2 (5 bases). This CDR3 contains 15 residues. Germline lookup yields CDR1 SGDLS and CDR2 YYNGEE. Trimming removed 4 bases from V and 3 bases from J, with 17 bases in between. The CDR3: CASSQDRTFRYEQYF. The DNA of the CDR3 is TGTGCCAGCAGCCAAGATAGGACTTTCCGCTACGAGCAGTACTTC. Combining the CDR3 with reference TRBV9 and TRBJ2-7 gives the whole variable domain DSGVTQTPKHLITATGQRVTLRCSPRSGDLSVYWYQQSLDQGLQFLIQYYNGEERAKGNILERFSAQQFPDLHSELNLSSLELGDSALYFCASSQDRTFRYEQYFGPGTRLTVT.

Notes on this clonotype: An end of the junction does not agree with germline; a read error may underlie this. The genes are TRBV10-3 and TRBJ1-2; D ambiguous. The CDR3 is made up of 15 amino acids. CDR1 and CDR2 from the germline V gene are ENHRY and SYGVKD. The CDR3 sequence is CASSEQAWRLYGYTF. The CDR3 coding sequence is TGTGCCAGCAGTGAGCAGGCGTGGAGGCTCTATGGCTACACCTTC.

Worth noting for this clonotype: This clone may be a read error of a much larger clone one base away. The V and J genes are TRBV29-1 and TRBJ1-2; 8 bases fit TRBD1. The CDR3 has 13 residues. Germline lookup yields CDR1 SQVTM and CDR2 ANQGSEA. CDR3 protein: CSVEQGAVYGHTF. The DNA of the CDR3 is TGCAGCGTTGAACAGGGGGCCGTCTATGGCCACACCTTC.

This chain links TRBV6-5 with TRBJ1-5; D remains unclear. Looked up from germline, CDR1 is MNHEY and CDR2 is SVGAGI. Trimming took 7 bases from V and 1 from J, leaving 8 bases between them. The CDR3 spans 13 residues. CDR3 nucleotide sequence: TGTGCCAGCACGGACCGGAGCAATCAGCCCCAGCATTTT. Translating it yields CASTDRSNQPQHF.

This clonotype was counted many times. This chain uses TRBV10-2 with TRBJ2-7; 7 nucleotides agree with TRBD1. Per germline, CDR1 WSHSY and CDR2 SAAADI. The CDR3 contains 14 residues. V shed 6 bases, J shed 3 bases, and the junction held 8 bases outside the gene matches. CDR3 amino acids: CASREQGQGYEQYF. The CDR3 DNA reads TGCGCCAGCAGGGAACAGGGGCAGGGCTACGAGCAGTACTTC.

This sequence joins TRBV6-6 and TRBJ1-1; D remains ambiguous. The CDR3 is 14 amino acids. Trimming pared 6 bases from V and 1 base from J, leaving 12 bases between. Per germline, CDR1 MNHNY and CDR2 SVGAGI (reference sequence). The CDR3 nucleotides are TGTGCCAGCAGACCGTTCGAGACGAACACTGAAGCTTTCTTT. This gives the protein CASRPFETNTEAFF.

This clonotype was counted at least ten times. The chain is built from TRBV7-9 and TRBJ1-4; D unclear. V was trimmed by 0 bases and J by 7 bases, leaving 6 bases between them. The CDR3 covers 13 residues. From germline, CDR1 is SEHNR and CDR2 FQNEAQ (reference sequence). As DNA, the CDR3 is TGTGCCAGCAGCTTAGCGGCCAGTGAAAAACTGTTTTTT. Its translation: CASSLAASEKLFF.

This clonotype counts as medium-sized. The chain has TRBV2 and TRBJ2-5, with 7 bases fitting TRBD2. With 4 bases clipped from V and 5 bases from J, the junction kept 1 base outside the gene matches. CDR1 is SNHLY and CDR2 is FYNNEI in the germline V gene. CDR3 length equals 12 residues. The CDR3 DNA sequence: TGTGCCAGCAGTGCCGGGGGGGAGACCCAGTACTTC. Translated: CASSAGGETQYF.

The chain links TRBV5-1 to TRBJ2-5; no definite D call. Trimming took 0 bases from V and 2 from J, leaving 11 bases between them. The CDR3 is made up of 15 amino acids. Looked up from germline, CDR1 is SGHRS and CDR2 is YFSETQ. The CDR3 is CASSLVPGGQETQYF. In DNA, the CDR3 is TGCGCCAGCAGCTTGGTACCAGGTGGGCAAGAGACCCAGTACTTC.

V and J are TRBV7-2 and TRBJ2-7; tentatively, D is TRBD2 (6 bases). V was shortened by 1 base and J by 2 bases, with 15 bases between the two germline ends. The germline V gene encodes CDR1 SGHTA and CDR2 FQGNSA. CDR3 length: 16 amino acids. The CDR3 DNA follows: TGTGCCAGCAGCTTAGGGGGTGCGGGATCCCCCTACGAGCAGTACTTC. Residues: CASSLGGAGSPYEQYF.

The V call is TRBV25-1, the J call TRBJ1-4; D ambiguous. Looked up from germline, CDR1 is MGHDK and CDR2 is SYGVNS. The CDR3 runs 12 residues. Deletions cut 6 bases from V and 5 bases from J, with 7 bases between. DNA of the CDR3: TGTGCCAGCAGGCCGGCAAATGAAAAACTGTTTTTT. Protein: CASRPANEKLFF.

In regard to this clonotype: A clone one base away is much larger, so this may be a read error. The chain has TRBV10-3 and TRBJ1-6, with TRBD1 matching over 7 bases. The CDR3 runs to 13 residues. In germline, CDR1 is ENHRY, CDR2 SYGVKD. CDR3 in DNA: TGTGCCATCAGTGAGGTACAGGGGACACCCCCCCACTTT. Its protein is CAISEVQGTPPHF.

In this sample, this clonotype turned up many times. V gene TRBV19 combines with J gene TRBJ2-6; TRBD1 matches at 7 bases. The CDR3 contains 15 residues. The trim removed 7 bases at V and 2 bases at J, leaving 5 bases unmatched. Per germline, CDR1 LNHDA and CDR2 SQIVND (reference sequence). This CDR3 is CASTYTGAGANVLTF. As DNA, the CDR3 is TGTGCCAGTACCTATACAGGGGCTGGGGCCAACGTCCTGACTTTC.

The chain links TRBV20-1 to TRBJ1-2; tentative D call: TRBD1 (5 bases). Germline CDR1 and CDR2: DFQATT and SNEGSKA (reference sequence). V lost 3 bases and J lost 1, with 12 bases in between. This CDR3 has 14 residues. The CDR3 sequence is CSARAGDGNYGYTF. CDR3 coding DNA: TGCAGTGCTAGGGCGGGGGACGGTAACTATGGCTACACCTTC.

This chain links TRBV4-2 with TRBJ2-7; D is perhaps TRBD1 (5 bases). This CDR3 contains 15 residues. Germline loops: CDR1 LGHNA, CDR2 YNFKEQ. V lost 0 bases and J lost 5, with 14 bases in between. The CDR3 reads CASSQDPQGINEQYF. The CDR3 nucleotides read TGTGCCAGCAGCCAAGATCCCCAGGGTATAAACGAGCAGTACTTC.

The chain has TRBV21-1 and TRBJ1-6; TRBD1 is the table's D call and was not checked against the DNA. TRBV21-1 is noted as a pseudogene. The CDR3 has 15 amino acids. The CDR3 reads CASQRGTGDNSPLHF. The CDR3 coding sequence is TGTGCCAGCCAAAGAGGGACAGGGGATAATTCACCCCTCCACTTT.

About this clonotype: Given a much more abundant clone one base away, this may be a read error. The chain is built from TRBV7-9 and TRBJ2-7, with D unclear. Trimming left V 5 bases short and J 6 bases short, with 11 bases between. In germline, CDR1 is SEHNR, CDR2 FQNEAQ (reference sequence). This CDR3 spans 12 amino acids. CDR3 nucleotides: TGTGCCAGCAGCCTCACGACGGCCGAGCAGTACTTC. Amino acid sequence: CASSLTTAEQYF.

Comments on this clonotype: Given a much more abundant clone one base away, this may be a read error. V is TRBV2 and J is TRBJ2-6; D may correspond to TRBD1 or TRBD2 (5 bases each). Germline CDR1 is SNHLY and CDR2 is FYNNEI. This CDR3 is built from 15 residues. Here the CDR3 DNA reads TGTGCCAGCGGGTTCGGGAACTCTGGGGCCAACGGCCTGACTTTC. As protein: CASGFGNSGANGLTF.

Points on this clonotype: A read error is possible here, since a much larger clone lies one base away. The rearrangement joins TRBV19 to TRBJ1-5; D is uncertain. Germline loops: CDR1 LNHDA, CDR2 SQIVND (reference sequence). The ends were cut back, 5 bases at V and 7 bases at J, with 18 bases in the middle. This CDR3 is built from 15 residues. The CDR3 DNA reads TGTGCCAGTAGTCAGGCTTTCAGGAAAAGACAGCCCCAGCATTTT. It specifies CASSQAFRKRQPQHF.

The CDR3 is CSARGGQGSQPQHF. CDR3 DNA: TGCAGTGCTAGAGGGGGACAGGGGAGTCAGCCCCAGCATTTT. The V and J genes are TRBV20-1 and TRBJ1-5; the match to TRBD1 covers 10 bases. Germline V CDR1 and CDR2: DFQATT, SNEGSKA (reference sequence). With V trimmed by 1 base and J by 6 bases, 3 bases remained unmatched. This CDR3 comprises 14 residues.

On this clonotype: The junction shows a germline mismatch at one end, possibly a read error. This chain joins TRBV10-3 and TRBJ1-3; a possible D gene is TRBD1 (5 bases). Germline V gives CDR1 ENHRY, CDR2 SYGVKD. This CDR3 spans 16 amino acids. CDR3 residues: CASSYSDRDSGNTIYF. For the CDR3, the DNA is TGTGCCAGCAGTTACTCTGACAGAGACTCTGGAAACACCATATATTTT.

The J gene is TRBJ2-7, the V gene TRBV6-6; D is uncertain. Germline V gene sequence: CDR1 MNHNY, CDR2 SVGAGI (reference sequence). The CDR3 extends over 11 amino acids. V dropped 5 bases and J dropped 6 bases, with 8 bases sitting between them. The CDR3: CASSDGREQYF. The CDR3, as DNA: TGTGCCAGCAGTGATGGGCGCGAGCAGTACTTC.